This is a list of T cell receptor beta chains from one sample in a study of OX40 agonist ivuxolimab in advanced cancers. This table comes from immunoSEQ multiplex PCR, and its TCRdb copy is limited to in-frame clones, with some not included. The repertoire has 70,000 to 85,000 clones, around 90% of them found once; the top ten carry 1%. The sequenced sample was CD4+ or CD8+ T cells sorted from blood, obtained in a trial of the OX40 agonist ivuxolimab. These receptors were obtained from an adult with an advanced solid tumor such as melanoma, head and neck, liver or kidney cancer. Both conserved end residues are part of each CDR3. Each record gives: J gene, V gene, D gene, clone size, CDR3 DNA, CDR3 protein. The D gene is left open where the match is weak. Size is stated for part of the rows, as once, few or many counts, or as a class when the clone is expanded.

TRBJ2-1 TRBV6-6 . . TGTGCCAGCAGTTACTCGAATTGGGAGACTAGACCACGGTTCTTC CASSYSNWETRPRFF
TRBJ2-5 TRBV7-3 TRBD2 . TGTGCCAGCAGCCAAGCTGGGGGAGGGTACGAGACCCAGTACTTC CASSQAGGGYETQYF
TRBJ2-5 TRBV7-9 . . TGTGCCAGCAGCTTTGGAGGATGGCGTTTCCAAGAGACCCAGTACTTC CASSFGGWRFQETQYF
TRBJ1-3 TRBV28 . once TGTGCCAGCAGTCTAGAGGGTGTGGACACCATATATTTT CASSLEGVDTIYF
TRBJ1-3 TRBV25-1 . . TGTGCCAGCAGTTTTCGGGCCAACTCTGGAAACACCATATATTTT CASSFRANSGNTIYF
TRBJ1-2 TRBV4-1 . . TGCGCCAGCAGCCAACTCGATGGGCTCCCCTATGGCTACACCTTC CASSQLDGLPYGYTF
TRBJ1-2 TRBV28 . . TGTGCCAGCAGTTTATCCTGGGCAGTCGGATATGGCTACACCTTC CASSLSWAVGYGYTF
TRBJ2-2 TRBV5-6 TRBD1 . TGTGCCAGCTCACGGGACAGGGGCGCCGGGGAGCTGTTTTTT CASSRDRGAGELFF
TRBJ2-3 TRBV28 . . TGTGCCAGCAGTTTATTAGTTTCATGGGATACGCAGTATTTT CASSLLVSWDTQYF
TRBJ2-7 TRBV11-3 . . TGTGCCAGCAGCCCAGACGGATTCTACGAGCAGTACTTC CASSPDGFYEQYF
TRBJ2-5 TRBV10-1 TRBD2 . TGCGCCAGCAGCGAAACCGGGACTAGCGGGGAAGAGACCCAGTACTTC CASSETGTSGEETQYF
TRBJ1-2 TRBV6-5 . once TGTGCCAGCAGTTACTCATCTCGGAACTATGGCTACACCTTC CASSYSSRNYGYTF
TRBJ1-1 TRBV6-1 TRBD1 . TGTGCCAGCCAACTTTGGACAGGGGATGAAGCTTTCTTT CASQLWTGDEAFF
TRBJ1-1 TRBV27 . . TGTGCCAGCAGTTATATAGGGGCTGAAGCTTTCTTT CASSYIGAEAFF
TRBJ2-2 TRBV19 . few TGTGCCAGTAGTCCTCGATCGGAGCTGTTTTTT CASSPRSELFF
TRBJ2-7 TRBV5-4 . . TGTGCCAGCAGCGCCCACGCCGGGCTACAGGGCTACGAGCAGTACTTC CASSAHAGLQGYEQYF
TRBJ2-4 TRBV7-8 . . TGTGCCAGCAGCTTAGGGTCAGGGACCAACATTCAGTACTTC CASSLGSGTNIQYF
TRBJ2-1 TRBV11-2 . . TGTGCCAGCAGCCCTATTTGGGGTTCCACAGACAATGAGCAGTTCTTC CASSPIWGSTDNEQFF
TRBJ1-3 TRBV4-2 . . TGTGCCAGCAGCCCCATCTCTGGAAACACCATATATTTT CASSPISGNTIYF
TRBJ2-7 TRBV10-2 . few TGCGCCAGCAGTGAGTCTATAGGGTTGACCCACGAGCAGTACTTC CASSESIGLTHEQYF
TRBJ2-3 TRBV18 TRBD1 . TGTGCCAGCTCACCACGGCCAGGGGGAGTTCCCACAGATACGCAGTATTTT CASSPRPGGVPTDTQYF
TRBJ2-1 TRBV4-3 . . TGCGCCAGCAGCCAAGCCGCTAGCTCCAATGAGCAGTTCTTC CASSQAASSNEQFF
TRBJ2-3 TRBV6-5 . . TGTGCCAGCAGTTCGACTGTAGGTACGCAGTATTTT CASSSTVGTQYF
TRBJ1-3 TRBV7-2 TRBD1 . TGTGCCAGCAGCTTAGGGACAGGGGGAAACACCATATATTTT CASSLGTGGNTIYF
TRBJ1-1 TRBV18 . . TGTGCCAGCTCTCCCCGTAGGGTCGCGGACACTGAAGCTTTCTTT CASSPRRVADTEAFF
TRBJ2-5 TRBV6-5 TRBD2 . TGTGCCAGCAGACAGAGCGGGGGGGAGTCAGAGACCCAGTACTTC CASRQSGGESETQYF
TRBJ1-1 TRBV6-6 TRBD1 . TGTGCCAGCAGGCCACCACAGGGGAAACAGACTGAAGCTTTCTTT CASRPPQGKQTEAFF
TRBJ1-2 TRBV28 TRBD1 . TGTGCCAGCACCGGTCCAGACAGGGGGTATGGCTACACCTTC CASTGPDRGYGYTF
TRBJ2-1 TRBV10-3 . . TGTGCCATCAGTTCGGGTACGGAGAGCTCCTACAATGAGCAGTTCTTC CAISSGTESSYNEQFF
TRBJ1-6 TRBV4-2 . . TGTGCCAGCAGCCACTCGGGGGGACCCGCTAATTCACCCCTCCACTTT CASSHSGGPANSPLHF
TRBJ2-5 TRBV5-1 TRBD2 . TGCGCCAGCACCACGGGAGGAGCGGAAGAGACCCAGTACTTC CASTTGGAEETQYF
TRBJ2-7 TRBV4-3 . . TGCGCCAGCAGCCAAGATCGGGGCAGGGGGGACGAGCAGTACTTC CASSQDRGRGDEQYF
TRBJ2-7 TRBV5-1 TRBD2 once TGCGCCAGCAGCTGGACTAGCGGGAGTATCAACGAGCAGTACTTC CASSWTSGSINEQYF
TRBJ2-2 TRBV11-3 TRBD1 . TGTGCCAGCAGCTCGCCGGGACAGGGACAGGACACCGGGGAGCTGTTTTTT CASSSPGQGQDTGELFF
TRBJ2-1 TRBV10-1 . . TGCGCCAGCAACACAGTGGGGGATGAGCAGTTCTTC CASNTVGDEQFF
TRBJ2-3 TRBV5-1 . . TGCGCCAGCAGCTTGCTTATCGCAGATACGCAGTATTTT CASSLLIADTQYF
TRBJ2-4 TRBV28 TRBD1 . TGTGCCAGCAGCAGACAGGGGGCTTACATTCAGTACTTC CASSRQGAYIQYF
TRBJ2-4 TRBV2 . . TGTGCCAGCAGTGAGAGGGATTACATTCAGTACTTC CASSERDYIQYF
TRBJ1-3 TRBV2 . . TGTGCCAGCGAAGACAGGAGAAACACCATATATTTT CASEDRRNTIYF
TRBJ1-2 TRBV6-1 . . TGTGCCAGCAACAGCGGGGTAGGTGGCTACACCTTC CASNSGVGGYTF
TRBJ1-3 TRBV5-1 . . TGCGCCAGCAGCCCAGGACAGCCAGGAAACACCATATATTTT CASSPGQPGNTIYF
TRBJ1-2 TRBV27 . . TGTGCCAGCAGGGCCCCCTGGGGAGGCTACACCTTC CASRAPWGGYTF
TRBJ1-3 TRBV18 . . TGTGCCAGCTCAGGGGACACTGGAAACACCATATATTTT CASSGDTGNTIYF
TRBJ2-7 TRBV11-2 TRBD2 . TGTGCCAGCAGCTTAGTCCTCGGGACTAGCGGCTCCTACGAGCAGTACTTC CASSLVLGTSGSYEQYF
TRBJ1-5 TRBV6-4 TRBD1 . TGTGCCAGCAGTCCGACAGGGTATCTTAGCAATCAGCCCCAGCATTTT CASSPTGYLSNQPQHF
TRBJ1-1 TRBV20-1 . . TGCAGTGCTTCGCGCCAGGGAGAAGCTTTCTTT CSASRQGEAFF
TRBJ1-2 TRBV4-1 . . TGCGCCAGCAGCCAAGAAGGATGGACTTTCTATGGCTACACCTTC CASSQEGWTFYGYTF
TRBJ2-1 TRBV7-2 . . TGTGCCAGCAGCTCTAGACTCTTCTTC CASSSRLFF
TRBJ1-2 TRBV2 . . TGTGCCAGCAGTAGTACAGCCTATGGCTACACCTTC CASSSTAYGYTF
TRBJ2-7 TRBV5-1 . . TGCGCCAGCAGCTTGCCAGGGGAGAAAAGCTCCTACGAGCAGTACTTC CASSLPGEKSSYEQYF
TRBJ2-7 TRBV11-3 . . TGTGCCAGCAGCCTGGGGGGCGTGGGCAACGAGCAGTACTTC CASSLGGVGNEQYF